The clone carrying this TCR beta chain was detected only once. A second PCR of 7 to 11 cycles used a sample-barcoded 5' primer and a J-beta primer mix. TCRdb processed the 5' RACE reads anew with MiXCR; each CDR3 protein has one entry. The sample holds hundreds of thousands of distinct CDR3 sequences; under 25% are singletons and the top ten take roughly 3.6%. This sample is drawn from a study of blood T cells in healthy people across ages. Every sample gave at least 5 micrograms of total RNA when it was extracted. V shed 0 bases and J shed 6 bases, with 14 bases lying between them. The CDR3 covers 15 residues. CDR1 is ENHRY, CDR2 SYGVKD, per germline.

The specimen was blood. The receptor's source is a man in his 70s in good health. The rearrangement joins TRBV10-3 to TRBJ1-1; D gene uncertain. The CDR3 spells CAISESQGMDPEAFF. The CDR3 region has the DNA TGTGCCATCAGTGAGTCCCAAGGGATGGACCCTGAAGCTTTCTTT.